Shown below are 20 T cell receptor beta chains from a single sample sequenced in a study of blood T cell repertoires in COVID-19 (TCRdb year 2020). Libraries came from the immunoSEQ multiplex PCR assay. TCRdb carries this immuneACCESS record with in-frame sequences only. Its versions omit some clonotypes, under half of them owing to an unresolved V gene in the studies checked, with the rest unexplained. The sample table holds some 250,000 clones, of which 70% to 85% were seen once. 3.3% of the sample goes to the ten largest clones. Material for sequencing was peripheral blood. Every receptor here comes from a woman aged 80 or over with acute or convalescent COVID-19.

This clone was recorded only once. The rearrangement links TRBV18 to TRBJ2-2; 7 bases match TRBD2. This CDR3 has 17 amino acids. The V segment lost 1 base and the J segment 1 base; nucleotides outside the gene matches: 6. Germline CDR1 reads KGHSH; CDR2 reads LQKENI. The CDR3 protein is CASSPRLAALNTGELFF. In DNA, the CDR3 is TGTGCCAGCTCACCACGGCTAGCGGCTCTGAACACCGGGGAGCTGTTTTTT.

The CDR3 DNA reads TGTGCCAGCAGTAAACCGGGACTAGGCTCCTACAATGAGCAGTTCTTC. Amino acids: CASSKPGLGSYNEQFF. This rearrangement joins TRBV6-2 or TRBV6-3 to TRBJ2-1, with 8 bases identical to TRBD2. The CDR3 totals 16 residues. From germline, CDR1 is MNHEY and CDR2 SVGEGT. With 5 bases clipped from V and 0 bases from J, the junction kept 6 bases outside the gene matches.

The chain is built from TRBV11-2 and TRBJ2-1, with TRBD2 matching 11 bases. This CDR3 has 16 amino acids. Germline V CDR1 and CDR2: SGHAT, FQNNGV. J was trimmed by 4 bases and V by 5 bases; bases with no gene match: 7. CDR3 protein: CASSLLTSGGYNEQFF. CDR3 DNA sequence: TGTGCCAGCAGCCTATTAACTAGCGGGGGTTACAATGAGCAGTTCTTC.

This CDR3 is CASRKGLLNYGYTF. The DNA of the CDR3 is TGTGCCAGCAGGAAGGGACTCCTGAACTATGGCTACACCTTC. The chain employs TRBV6-5 and TRBJ1-2, with a possible D match to TRBD1 (5 bases). CDR1 and CDR2 (germline): MNHEY, SVGAGI. The CDR3 totals 14 residues. V gave up 6 bases and J gave up 2 bases, with 13 bases separating them.

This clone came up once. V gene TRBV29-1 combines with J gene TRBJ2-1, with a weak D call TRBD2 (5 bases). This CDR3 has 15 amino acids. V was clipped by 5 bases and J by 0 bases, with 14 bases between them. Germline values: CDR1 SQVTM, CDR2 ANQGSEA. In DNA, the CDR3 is TGCAGCGTTACTCGGGGAGTGAGCTCCTACAATGAGCAGTTCTTC. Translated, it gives CSVTRGVSSYNEQFF.

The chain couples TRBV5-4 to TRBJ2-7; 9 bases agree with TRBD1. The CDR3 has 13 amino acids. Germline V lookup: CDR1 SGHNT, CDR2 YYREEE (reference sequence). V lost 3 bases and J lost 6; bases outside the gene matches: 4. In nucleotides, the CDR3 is TGTGCCAGCAGCTGGACAGGGGAGCTCGAGCAGTACTTC. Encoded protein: CASSWTGELEQYF.

CDR3: CASSVGPGATDTQYF. In DNA form, the CDR3 reads TGTGCCAGCAGCGTAGGGCCGGGAGCCACAGATACGCAGTATTTT. The V and J genes are TRBV9 and TRBJ2-3; D is possibly TRBD2 (6 bases). Per germline, CDR1 SGDLS and CDR2 YYNGEE. The V end lost 0 bases, the J end lost 2 bases, and 10 bases lay between the germline ends. The CDR3 spans 15 residues. Full variable domain (rest looked up from reference TRBV9 and TRBJ2-3): DSGVTQTPKHLITATGQRVTLRCSPRSGDLSVYWYQQSLDQGLQFLIQYYNGEERAKGNILERFSAQQFPDLHSELNLSSLELGDSALYFCASSVGPGATDTQYFGPGTRLTVL.

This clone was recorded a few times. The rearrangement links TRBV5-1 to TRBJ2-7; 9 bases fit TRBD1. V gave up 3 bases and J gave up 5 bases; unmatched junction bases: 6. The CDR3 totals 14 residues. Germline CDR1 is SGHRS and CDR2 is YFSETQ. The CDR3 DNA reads TGCGCCAGCAGCTCGGGACAGGGAAACGACGAGCAGTACTTC. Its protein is CASSSGQGNDEQYF.

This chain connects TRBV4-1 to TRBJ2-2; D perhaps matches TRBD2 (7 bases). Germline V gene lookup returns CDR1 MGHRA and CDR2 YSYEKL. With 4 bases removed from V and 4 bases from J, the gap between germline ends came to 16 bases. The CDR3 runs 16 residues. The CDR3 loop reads CASSLGGQGRTGELFF. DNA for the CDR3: TGCGCCAGCAGCCTCGGGGGGCAGGGGCGCACCGGGGAGCTGTTTTTT.

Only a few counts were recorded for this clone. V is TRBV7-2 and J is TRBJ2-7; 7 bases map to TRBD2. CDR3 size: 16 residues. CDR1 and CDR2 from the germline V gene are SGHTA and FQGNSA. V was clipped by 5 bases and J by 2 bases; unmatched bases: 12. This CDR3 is CASSTLLGGGPYEQYF. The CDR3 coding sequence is TGTGCCAGCAGCACCCTCCTGGGCGGGGGACCCTACGAGCAGTACTTC.

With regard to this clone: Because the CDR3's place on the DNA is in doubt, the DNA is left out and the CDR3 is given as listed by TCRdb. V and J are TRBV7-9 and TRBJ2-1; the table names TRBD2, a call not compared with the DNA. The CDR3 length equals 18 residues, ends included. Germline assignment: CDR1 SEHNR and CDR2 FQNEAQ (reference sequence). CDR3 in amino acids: CASSFFRRREVSVGGEFF.

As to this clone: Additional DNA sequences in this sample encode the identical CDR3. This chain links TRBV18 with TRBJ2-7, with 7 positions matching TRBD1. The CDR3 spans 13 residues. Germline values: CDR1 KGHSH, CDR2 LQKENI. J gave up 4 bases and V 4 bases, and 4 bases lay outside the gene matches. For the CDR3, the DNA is TGTGCCAGCTCACGCGACAGGGATTACGAGCAGTACTTC. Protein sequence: CASSRDRDYEQYF.

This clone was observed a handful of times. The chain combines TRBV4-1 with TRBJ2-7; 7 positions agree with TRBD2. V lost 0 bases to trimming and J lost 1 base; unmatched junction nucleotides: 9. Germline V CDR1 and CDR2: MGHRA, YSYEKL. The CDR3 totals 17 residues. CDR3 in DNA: TGCGCCAGCAGCCAAGATCATGGCGAGCGGGGATCCTACGAGCAGTACTTC. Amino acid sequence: CASSQDHGERGSYEQYF.

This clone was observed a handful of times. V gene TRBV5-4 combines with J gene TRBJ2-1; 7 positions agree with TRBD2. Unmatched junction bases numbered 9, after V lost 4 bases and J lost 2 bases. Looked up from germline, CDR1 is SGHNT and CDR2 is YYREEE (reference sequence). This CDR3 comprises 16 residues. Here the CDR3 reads CASSAPDAGAYNEQFF. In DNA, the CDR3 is TGTGCCAGCAGCGCGCCGGATGCGGGAGCCTACAATGAGCAGTTCTTC.

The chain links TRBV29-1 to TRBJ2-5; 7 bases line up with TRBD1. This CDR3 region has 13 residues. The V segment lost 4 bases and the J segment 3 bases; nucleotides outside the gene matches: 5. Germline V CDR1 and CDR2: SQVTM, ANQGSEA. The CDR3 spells CSVGRTGEETQYF. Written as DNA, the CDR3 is TGCAGCGTTGGCCGGACAGGAGAAGAGACCCAGTACTTC.

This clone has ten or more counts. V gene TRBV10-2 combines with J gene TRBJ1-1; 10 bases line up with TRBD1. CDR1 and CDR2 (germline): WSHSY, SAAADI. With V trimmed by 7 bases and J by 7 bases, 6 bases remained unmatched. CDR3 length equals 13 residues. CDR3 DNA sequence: TGCGCCAGCACCGGGACAGGGGTCGGTGAAGCTTTCTTT. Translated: CASTGTGVGEAFF.

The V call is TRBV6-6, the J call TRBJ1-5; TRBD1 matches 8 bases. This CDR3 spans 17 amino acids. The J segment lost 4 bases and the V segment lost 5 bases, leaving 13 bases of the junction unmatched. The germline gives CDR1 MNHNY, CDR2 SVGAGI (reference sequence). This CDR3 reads CASSLTTGGSLNQPQHF. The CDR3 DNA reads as TGTGCCAGCAGTCTAACTACAGGGGGATCCCTAAATCAGCCCCAGCATTTT.

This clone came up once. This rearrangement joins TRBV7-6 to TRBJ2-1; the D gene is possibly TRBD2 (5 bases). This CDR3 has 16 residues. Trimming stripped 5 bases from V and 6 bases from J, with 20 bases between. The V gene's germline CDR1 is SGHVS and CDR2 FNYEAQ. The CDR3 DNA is TGTGCCAGCAGCCCCTCCCCCATACTAGGCTCCAATGAGCAGTTCTTC. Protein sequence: CASSPSPILGSNEQFF.

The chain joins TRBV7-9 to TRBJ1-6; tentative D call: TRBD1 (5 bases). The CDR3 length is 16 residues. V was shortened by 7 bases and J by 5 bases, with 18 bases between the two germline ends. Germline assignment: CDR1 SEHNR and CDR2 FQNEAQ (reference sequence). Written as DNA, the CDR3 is TGTGCCAGCACTACGTTAGGGGTGACGGATAATTCACCCCTCCACTTT. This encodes CASTTLGVTDNSPLHF.

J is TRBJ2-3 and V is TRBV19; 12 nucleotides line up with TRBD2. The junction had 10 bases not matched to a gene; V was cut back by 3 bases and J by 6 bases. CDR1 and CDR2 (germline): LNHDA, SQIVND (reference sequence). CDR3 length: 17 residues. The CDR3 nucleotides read TGTGCCAGTAGTATGGGGCTAGCGGGAGGGAGCTACGATACGCAGTATTTT. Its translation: CASSMGLAGGSYDTQYF.